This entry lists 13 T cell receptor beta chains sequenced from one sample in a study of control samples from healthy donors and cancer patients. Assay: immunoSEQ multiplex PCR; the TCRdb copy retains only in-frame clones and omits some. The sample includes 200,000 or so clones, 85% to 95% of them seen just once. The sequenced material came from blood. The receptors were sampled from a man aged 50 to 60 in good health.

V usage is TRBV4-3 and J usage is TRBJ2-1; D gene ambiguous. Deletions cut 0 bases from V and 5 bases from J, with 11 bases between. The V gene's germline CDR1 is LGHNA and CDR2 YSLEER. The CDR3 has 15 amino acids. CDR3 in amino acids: CASSQEGSTNNEQFF. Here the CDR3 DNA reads TGCGCCAGCAGCCAAGAAGGCTCTACCAACAATGAGCAGTTCTTC.

DNA of the CDR3: TGTGCCAGCAGCTTAAGCCTCCGGCAGCCACCTTTCACAGATACGCAGTATTTT. As protein: CASSLSLRQPPFTDTQYF. This chain connects TRBV7-2 to TRBJ2-3; D ambiguous. From germline, CDR1 is SGHTA and CDR2 FQGNSA. The CDR3 is 18 amino acids. V was trimmed by 2 bases and J by 2 bases, leaving 20 bases between them.

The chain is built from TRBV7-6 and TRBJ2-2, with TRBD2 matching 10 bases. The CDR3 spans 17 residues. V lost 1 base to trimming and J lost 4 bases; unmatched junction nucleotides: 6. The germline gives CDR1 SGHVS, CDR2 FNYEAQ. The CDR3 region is CASSLGAGGPGTGELFF. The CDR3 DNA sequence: TGTGCCAGCAGCTTAGGAGCGGGGGGGCCCGGCACCGGGGAGCTGTTTTTT.

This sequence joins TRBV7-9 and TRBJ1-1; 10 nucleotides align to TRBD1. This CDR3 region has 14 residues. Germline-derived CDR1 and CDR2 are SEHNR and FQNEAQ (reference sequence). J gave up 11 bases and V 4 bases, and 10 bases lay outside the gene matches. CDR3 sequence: CASSSTGGKLRAFF. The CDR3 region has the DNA TGTGCCAGCAGCTCGACAGGGGGCAAACTGCGCGCTTTCTTT.

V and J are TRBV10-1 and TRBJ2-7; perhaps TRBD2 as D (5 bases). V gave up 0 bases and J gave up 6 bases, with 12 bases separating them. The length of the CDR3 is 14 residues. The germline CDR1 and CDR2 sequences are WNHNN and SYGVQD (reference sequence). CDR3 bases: TGCGCCAGCAGTGAGTCGAGGGAGAGCGGCGAGCAGTACGTC. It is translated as CASSESRESGEQYV.

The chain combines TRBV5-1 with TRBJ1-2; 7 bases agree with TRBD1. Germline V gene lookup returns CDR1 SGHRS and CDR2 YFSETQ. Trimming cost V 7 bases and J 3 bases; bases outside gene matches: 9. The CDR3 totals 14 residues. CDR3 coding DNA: TGCGCCAGCCGGCGGTCCGGGACAGACTATGGCTACACCTTC. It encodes CASRRSGTDYGYTF.

DNA for the CDR3: TGTGCCACCAGTGAGCCGAGTTGGAGCGGGGGCTCATACAATGAGCAGTTCTTC. This encodes CATSEPSWSGGSYNEQFF. The V and J genes are TRBV24-1 and TRBJ2-1; the match to TRBD2 covers 8 bases. The germline V gene encodes CDR1 KGHDR and CDR2 SFDVKD. The CDR3 spans 18 residues. V trimming: 4 bases; J trimming: 4 bases; junction bases outside the gene matches: 14.

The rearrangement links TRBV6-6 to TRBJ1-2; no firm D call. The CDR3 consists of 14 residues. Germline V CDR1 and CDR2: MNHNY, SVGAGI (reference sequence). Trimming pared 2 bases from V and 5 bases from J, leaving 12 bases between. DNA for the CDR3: TGTGCCAGCAGTTACCCGAGAGAGGGATATGGCTACACCTTC. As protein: CASSYPREGYGYTF.

CDR3 in amino acids: CASQNTGDLNTEAFF. The CDR3 region has the DNA TGCGCCAGCCAAAACACCGGGGACTTGAACACTGAAGCTTTCTTT. This sequence joins TRBV5-1 and TRBJ1-1, with a possible D match to TRBD1 (5 bases). CDR3 length: 15 residues. V gave up 7 bases and J gave up 0 bases, with 16 bases separating them. Germline values: CDR1 SGHRS, CDR2 YFSETQ.

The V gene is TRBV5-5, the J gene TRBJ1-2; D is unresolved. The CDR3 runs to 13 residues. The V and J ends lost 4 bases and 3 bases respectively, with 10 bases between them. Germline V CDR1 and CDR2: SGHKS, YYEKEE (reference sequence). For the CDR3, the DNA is TGTGCCAGCAGCCCGGATGTGGACTATGGCTACACCTTC. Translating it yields CASSPDVDYGYTF. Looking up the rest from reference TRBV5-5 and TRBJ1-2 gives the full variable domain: DAGVTQSPTHLIKTRGQQVTLRCSPISGHKSVSWYQQVLGQGPQFIFQYYEKEERGRGNFPDRFSARQFPNYSSELNVNALLLGDSALYLCASSPDVDYGYTFGSGTRLTVV.

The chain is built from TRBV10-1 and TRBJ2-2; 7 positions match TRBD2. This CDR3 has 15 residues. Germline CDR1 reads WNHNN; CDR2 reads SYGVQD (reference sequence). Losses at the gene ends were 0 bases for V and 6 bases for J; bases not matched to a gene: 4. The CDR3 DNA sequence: TGCGCCAGCAGTGAGTCGGGGGGGGGAGCCGGGGAGCTGTTTTTT. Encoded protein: CASSESGGGAGELFF.

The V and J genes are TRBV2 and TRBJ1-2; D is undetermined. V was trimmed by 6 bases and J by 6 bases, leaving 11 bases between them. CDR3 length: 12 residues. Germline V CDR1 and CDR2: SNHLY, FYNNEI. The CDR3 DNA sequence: TGTGCCAGCAGACCCGGGATTGATGGCTACACCTTC. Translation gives CASRPGIDGYTF.

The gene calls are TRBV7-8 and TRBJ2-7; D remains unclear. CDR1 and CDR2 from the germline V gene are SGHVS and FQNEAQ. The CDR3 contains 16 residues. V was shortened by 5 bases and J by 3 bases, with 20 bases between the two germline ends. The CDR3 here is CASSRQVQNTHYEQYF. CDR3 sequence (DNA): TGTGCCAGCAGCCGCCAGGTGCAGAATACCCACTACGAGCAGTACTTC.